This T cell receptor (beta chain) is drawn from a study of blood T cells in healthy people across ages. As for the study in general: There was about one barcoded beta molecule captured by template switching per two T cells.

Germline CDR1 and CDR2: SGHTA and FQGNSA. This CDR3 has 15 residues. Trimming cost V 1 base and J 4 bases; bases outside gene matches: 2. The individuals who served as donors were healthy Caucasians living in Russia, aged roughly 6 to 90. Total RNA amounts of at least 5 micrograms were extracted per sample. Through a sample-barcoded 5' primer and a J-beta primer mix, a second PCR was run for roughly 6 to 12 cycles. CDR3-containing paired-end reads numbering at least 2.5 million came from each sample. In TCRdb, the 5' RACE reads were re-called with MiXCR into one record per CDR3 protein. The repertoire holds about 830,000 distinct CDR3 sequences, with 55% to 65% as singletons. This clonotype was recorded many times.

The chain couples TRBV7-2 to TRBJ2-1, with 9 bases identical to TRBD2. The source material was blood. This receptor was identified in a man in his thirties or forties in good health. The CDR3 loop is CASSLDLAGYNEQFF. CDR3 DNA sequence: TGTGCCAGCAGCTTAGACCTAGCGGGGTACAATGAGCAGTTCTTC.